This T cell receptor beta chain was retrieved from a study of blood T cell repertoires in COVID-19. Germline lookup yields CDR1 MNHEY and CDR2 SMNVEV (reference sequence). The junction had 3 bases not matched to a gene; V was cut back by 6 bases and J by 3 bases. The CDR3 is 14 amino acids. Authors' processing steps: Nucleated cell number was recorded as an estimate derived from reference gene primer amplification. Profiling relied on immunoSEQ multiplex PCR, and the TCRdb table lists in-frame clones only, not all of them. V and J calls and clone size are those listed in that table; D and trimming were worked out from the DNA. The sample shows about 170,000 clones, approximately 82% of them seen only once.

Material: peripheral blood. The chain combines TRBV27 with TRBJ1-4; the match to TRBD1 covers 8 bases. The TCR was taken from a woman aged 70-85 years who had recovered from COVID-19. CDR3 loop: CASSIQGANEKLFF. Here the CDR3 DNA reads TGTGCCAGCAGCATACAGGGGGCTAATGAAAAACTGTTTTTT. Full variable domain (missing parts from reference TRBV27 and TRBJ1-4): EAQVTQNPRYLITVTGKKLTVTCSQNMNHEYMSWYRQDPGLGLRQIYYSMNVEVTDKGDVPEGYKVSRKEKRNFPLILESPSPNQTSLYFCASSIQGANEKLFFGSGTQLSVL.